The source of this T cell receptor beta chain is a study of cytomegalovirus exposure and HLA in healthy donors. The V and J ends lost 0 bases and 5 bases, in that order; junction bases with no gene match: 4. The CDR3 has 14 residues. Germline V CDR1 and CDR2: SEHNR, FQNEAQ (reference sequence). With regard to this clone: Its specificity is not known.

Using immunoSEQ multiplex PCR, the repertoire was profiled, and TCRdb retains in-frame clones only, with some absent. In the table there are about 220,000 clones, approximately 88% of which are singletons. Findings of the study overall: For most TCR sequences rarity was the rule, although some public TCRs occurred in many donors. Reportedly, diagnosis of cytomegalovirus status by the classifier showed high specificity and sensitivity. It was fewer than 200 TCR beta chains that were listed as cytomegalovirus-associated.

The receptor comes from a woman aged 30 to 39 in good health and CMV-seropositive. V usage is TRBV7-9 and J usage is TRBJ2-7, with 7 bases identical to TRBD2. Sequencing was performed on PBMCs. DNA for the CDR3: TGTGCCAGCAGCTTAGCGGGAGGGATGAACGAGCAGTACTTC. This gives the protein CASSLAGGMNEQYF.